The entry that follows covers one T cell receptor (beta chain) sequence. Its cognate antigen is unknown. The data derive from a study of CD8+CD57+ T cells in acquired aplastic anemia. General observations from the study: Patients and controls had in common twenty-nine CD8+ CDR3 sequences.

The CDR3 sequence is 15 residues long. The V and J ends lost 3 bases and 9 bases respectively, with 18 bases between them. Germline values: CDR1 SNHLY, CDR2 FYNNEI. CD8+CD57+ cell expansion had been shown by flow cytometry in patients chosen for sequencing. Template material for TCR beta VDJ and CDR3 profiling consisted of genomic DNA. TCRdb recomputed calls from the reads with MiXCR, one row per CDR3 protein. The data contain 200,000 to 300,000 distinct CDR3 sequences, around 46% of them singletons. This chain links TRBV2 with TRBJ2-1; D tentatively reads TRBD1 or TRBD2 (6 bases each). The receptor was derived from a human donor with aplastic anemia. Sequencing used sorted CD4+, CD8+, or CD8+CD57+ T cells (not recorded which) from PBMCs. The CDR3 coding sequence is TGTGCCAGCAGTGAGCAAGGGGGGTTGCCTAGTGAGCAGTTCTTC. It is translated as CASSEQGGLPSEQFF.